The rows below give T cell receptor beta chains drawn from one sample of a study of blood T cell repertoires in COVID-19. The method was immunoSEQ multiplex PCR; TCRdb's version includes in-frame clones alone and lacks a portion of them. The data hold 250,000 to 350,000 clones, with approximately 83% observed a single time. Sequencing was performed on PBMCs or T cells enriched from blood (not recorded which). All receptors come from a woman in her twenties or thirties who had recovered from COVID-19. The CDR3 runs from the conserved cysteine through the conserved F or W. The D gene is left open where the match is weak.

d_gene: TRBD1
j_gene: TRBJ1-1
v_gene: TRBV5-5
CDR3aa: CASSLQTGRWVAEAFF

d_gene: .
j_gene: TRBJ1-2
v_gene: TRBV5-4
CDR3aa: CASSLGGDYGYTF

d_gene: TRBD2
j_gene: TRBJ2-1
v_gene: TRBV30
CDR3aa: CAWSAGGYNEQFF

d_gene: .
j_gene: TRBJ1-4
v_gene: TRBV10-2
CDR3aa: CASKSRDYPEKLFF

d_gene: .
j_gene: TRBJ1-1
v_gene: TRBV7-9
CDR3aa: CASSFGQQGLNTEAFF

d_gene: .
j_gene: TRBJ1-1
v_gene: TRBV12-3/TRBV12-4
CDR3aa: CASSLSQGTEAFF

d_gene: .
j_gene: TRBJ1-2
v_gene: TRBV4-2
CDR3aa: CASSQEASFYGYTF

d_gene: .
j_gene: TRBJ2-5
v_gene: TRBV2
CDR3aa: CASSERRVQETQYF

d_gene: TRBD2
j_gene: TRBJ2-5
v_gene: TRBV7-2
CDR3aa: CASSSTTSGGARVRKTQYF

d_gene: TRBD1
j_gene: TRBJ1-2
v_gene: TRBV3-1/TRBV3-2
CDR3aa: CASTTGDYYGYTF

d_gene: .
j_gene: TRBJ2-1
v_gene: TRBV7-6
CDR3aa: CASSPRGRNSYNEQFF

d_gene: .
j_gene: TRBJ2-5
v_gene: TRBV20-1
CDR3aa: CSASPQNQETQYF